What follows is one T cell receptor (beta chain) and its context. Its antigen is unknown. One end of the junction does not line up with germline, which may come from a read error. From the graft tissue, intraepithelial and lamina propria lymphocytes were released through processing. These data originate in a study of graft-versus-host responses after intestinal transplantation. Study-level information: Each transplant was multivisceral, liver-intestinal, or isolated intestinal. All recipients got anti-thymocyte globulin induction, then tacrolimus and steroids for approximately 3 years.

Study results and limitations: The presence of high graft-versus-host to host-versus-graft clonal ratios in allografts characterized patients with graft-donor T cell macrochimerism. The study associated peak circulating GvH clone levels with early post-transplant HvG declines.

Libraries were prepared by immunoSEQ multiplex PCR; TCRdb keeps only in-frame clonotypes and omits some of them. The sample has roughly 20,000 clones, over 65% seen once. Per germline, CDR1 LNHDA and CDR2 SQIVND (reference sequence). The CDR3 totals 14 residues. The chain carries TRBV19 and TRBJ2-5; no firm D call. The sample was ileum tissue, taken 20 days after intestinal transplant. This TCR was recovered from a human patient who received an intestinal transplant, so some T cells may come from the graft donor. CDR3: CASSIDRGTGPLDF. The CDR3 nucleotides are TGTGCCAGTAGTATAGATCGTGGTACTGGGCCTCTGGACTTC. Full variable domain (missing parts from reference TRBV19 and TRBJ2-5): DGGITQSPKYLFRKEGQNVTLSCEQNLNHDAMYWYRQDPGQGLRLIYYSQIVNDFQKGDIAEGYSVSREKKESFPLTVTSAQKNPTAFYLCASSIDRGTGPLDFGPGTRLLVL.